A selection of T cell receptor beta chains follows, all from one sample in a study of OX40 agonist ivuxolimab in advanced cancers. Using immunoSEQ multiplex PCR, the repertoire was profiled, and TCRdb retains in-frame clones only, with some absent. The data hold about 15,000 clones, with about 93% observed a single time. The source was CD4+ or CD8+ T cells sorted from blood, collected in a trial of the OX40 agonist ivuxolimab. Receptor source: an adult with an advanced solid tumor such as melanoma, head and neck, liver or kidney cancer. The CDR3 runs from the conserved cysteine through the conserved F or W. A D gene is named only where the DNA matches it firmly. The size entry is marked missing in some rows and otherwise reads once, few, many or a size class.

j_call clone_size d_call v_call cdr3_length cdr3_nt cdr3_aa
TRBJ2-2 . . TRBV14 13 TGTGCCAGCAGCCAAGTGAGCACCGGGGAGCTGTTTTTT CASSQVSTGELFF
TRBJ2-4 . . TRBV4-3 14 TGCGCCAGCAGCCAAGACAGGGCTCTGGGCATTCAGTACTTC CASSQDRALGIQYF
TRBJ2-5 once TRBD2 TRBV9 14 TGTGCCAGCAGCGAACTAGAGCGGGGAGAGACCCAGTACTTC CASSELERGETQYF
TRBJ1-2 . . TRBV5-6 15 TGTGCCAGCAGGTCCGTAGGACCGGGCGTCGCTGGCTACACCTTC CASRSVGPGVAGYTF
TRBJ2-3 . TRBD2 TRBV4-1 20 TGCGCCAGCAGCCAAGATTTTTTTAGTCGCGGGAGTGGGGTGCGGGATACGCAGTATTTT CASSQDFFSRGSGVRDTQYF
TRBJ2-1 . TRBD2 TRBV4-1 17 TGCGCCAGCAGCCAAGCACTAGCGGGAGGCTCCTACAATGAGCAGTTCTTC CASSQALAGGSYNEQFF
TRBJ2-7 . . TRBV7-2 13 TGTGCCAGCAGCTCTCGAGACAGCTACGAGCAGTACTTC CASSSRDSYEQYF
TRBJ1-5 once . TRBV2 13 TGTGCCAGCAGTGAGGCCAGACAACAGCCCCAGCATTTT CASSEARQQPQHF
TRBJ2-7 few TRBD2 TRBV9 14 TGTGCCAGCAGCGTAACTAGCGGATCCTACGAGCAGTACTTC CASSVTSGSYEQYF
TRBJ1-1 . TRBD1 TRBV7-6 15 TGTGCCACCTCAACGGGGACAGGGAGGAACACTGAAGCTTTCTTT CATSTGTGRNTEAFF
TRBJ2-1 . TRBD2 TRBV14 16 TGTGCCAGCAGCCCAGGGACTATCAGATCCTACAATGAGCAGTTCTTC CASSPGTIRSYNEQFF
TRBJ2-7 . . TRBV20-1 11 TGCAGTGCTAGAGAGAGCTACGAGCAGTACTTC CSARESYEQYF
TRBJ1-2 . . TRBV6-6 16 TGTGCCAGCAGTTACCCCCCGCACTCAGCTAGATGTGGCTACACCTTC CASSYPPHSARCGYTF
TRBJ2-7 once . TRBV5-6 13 TGTGCCAGCAGTGTTGGTAACACCTACGAGCAGTACTTC CASSVGNTYEQYF
TRBJ1-4 . . TRBV7-2 15 TGTGCCAGCAGACCCCTTGGGGGAGCTAATGAAAAACTGTTTTTT CASRPLGGANEKLFF
TRBJ2-7 . TRBD2 TRBV5-1 15 TGCGCCAGCAGCTTTAGGGGGACTAGCTCCTACGAGCAGTACTTC CASSFRGTSSYEQYF
TRBJ1-4 . . TRBV4-3 14 TGCGCCAGCAGCCCAGGGAGCCTTGACGAAAAACTGTTTTTT CASSPGSLDEKLFF
TRBJ1-4 . . TRBV4-2 11 TGTGCCAGCAGCCAAGATGGGGAACTGTTTTTT CASSQDGELFF
TRBJ2-7 . . TRBV4-1 15 TGCGCCAGCAGCCATGATAGTGACAGGCGATACGAGCAGTACTTC CASSHDSDRRYEQYF
TRBJ2-7 . . TRBV13 15 TGTGCCAGCAGCTTAGAAGGTTCGGACCCCTACGAGCAGTACTTC CASSLEGSDPYEQYF
TRBJ2-2 . . TRBV9 12 TGTGCCAGCAGCGTAGGCACCGGGGAGCTGTTTTTT CASSVGTGELFF
TRBJ1-5 . TRBD1 TRBV7-9 16 TGTGCCAGCACTTGGACAGGAGAGTATAGCAATCAGCCCCAGCATTTT CASTWTGEYSNQPQHF
TRBJ2-1 once TRBD2 TRBV7-9 15 TGTGCCAGCAGCCCAAGCGGGAGGGGCTACAATGAGCAGTTCTTC CASSPSGRGYNEQFF
TRBJ2-3 . . TRBV6-5 14 TGTGCCAGCAGCCCAGAAGCCGACGGAGATACGCAGTATTTT CASSPEADGDTQYF